The T cell receptor (beta chain) under discussion was sequenced for a study of blood T cells in healthy people across ages. The study recruited healthy Caucasian donors from Russia who were aged about 6 to 100. Collection of 9.5 to 10 milliliters of peripheral blood was performed for each donor. In the case of this clonotype: Its antigen is currently unknown.

Germline loops: CDR1 SGHTA, CDR2 FQGNSA. The CDR3 contains 14 residues. Notes on the study in general: While age rose, TCR beta diversity per million T cells dropped in a roughly linear way.

Then a second PCR, running about 7 to 11 cycles, was carried out with a sample-barcoded 5' primer and a J-beta primer mix. TCRdb fed the 5' RACE reads into MiXCR, producing one record per CDR3 protein. The sample has approximately 830,000 distinct CDR3 sequences, around 68% seen once. What was sequenced was blood. V usage is TRBV7-2 and J usage is TRBJ2-4; TRBD1 matches at 11 bases. TRBJ2-7 explains the end of the DNA better; the J call may be wrong. This receptor was taken from a man aged 25 to 45 in good health. The CDR3, as DNA: TGTGCCAGCGCCGGGACAGGGGGATCCTACGAGCAGTACTTC. Translation: CASAGTGGSYEQYF.